A single sample is the source of the 26 T cell receptor beta chains below, sequenced in a study of cytomegalovirus exposure and HLA in healthy donors. Primers for the PCR totalled 60 Vbeta and 13 Jbeta. Using immunoSEQ multiplex PCR, the repertoire was profiled, and TCRdb retains in-frame clones only, with some absent. The repertoire holds roughly 70,000 clones, with around 69% as singletons. The sample was PBMCs. These TCRs come from a human donor in good health.

This clone has just one count. The CDR3 loop is CASIPGSPPQGLFSQPQHF. The CDR3 bases are TGTGCCAGCATTCCCGGTTCGCCCCCACAGGGGTTATTTAGTCAGCCCCAGCATTTT. This sequence joins TRBV7-4 and TRBJ1-5, with 7 bases aligning to TRBD1. The CDR3 length is 19 residues. Germline V gene lookup returns CDR1 SGHVT and CDR2 SQSDAQ. V was pared by 7 bases and J by 6 bases, with 24 bases of the junction left unmatched.

This clone was counted once. The V and J genes are TRBV27 and TRBJ1-5, with D possibly TRBD1 on 6 matching bases. The germline V and J ends were trimmed by 3 bases and 1 base, with 10 bases remaining between them. The CDR3 loop spans 15 amino acids. Germline values: CDR1 MNHEY, CDR2 SMNVEV (reference sequence). CDR3 sequence reads: CASSLNQGSNQPQHF. As DNA, the CDR3 is TGTGCCAGCAGTTTGAACCAGGGGAGCAATCAGCCCCAGCATTTT.

This clone appeared a few times. The rearrangement joins TRBV21-1 to TRBJ2-1; TRBD1, the D gene given by the table, was not confirmed from the DNA. TRBV21-1 is classified as a pseudogene. The CDR3 extends over 18 amino acids. In DNA, the CDR3 is TGTGCCAGCAGCGCCTCATCTTCCGGGACAGGGAGAGTAAGTGAGCAGTTCTTC. Its protein product is CASSASSSGTGRVSEQFF.

This clone turned up a few times. V and J are TRBV30 and TRBJ1-6; 7 bases are shared with TRBD1. CDR3 length: 12 amino acids. V shed 5 bases, J shed 7 bases, and the junction held 2 bases outside the gene matches. Germline V gene data show CDR1 as GTSNPN and CDR2 as SVGIG (reference sequence). CDR3 region: CAWDRANSPLHF. The CDR3 nucleotides read TGTGCCTGGGACAGGGCGAATTCACCCCTCCACTTT.

The rearrangement joins TRBV18 to TRBJ1-1, with 9 bases fitting TRBD1. Looked up from germline, CDR1 is KGHSH and CDR2 is LQKENI. The CDR3 runs to 14 residues. V lost 3 bases, J lost 6 bases, and 5 bases stayed unmatched. The CDR3 DNA is TGTGCCAGCTCACCCATCCGGGACAGGGCTGAAGCTTTCTTT. Amino acids: CASSPIRDRAEAFF.

J is TRBJ1-5 and V is TRBV7-9; no definite D call. The CDR3 runs to 12 residues. With 8 bases removed from V and 7 bases from J, the gap between germline ends came to 12 bases. Germline CDR1 SEHNR, CDR2 FQNEAQ (reference sequence). The CDR3 region has the DNA TGTGCCAGCGGTCGATCGGGGCAGCCCCAGCATTTT. Translating gives CASGRSGQPQHF.

The chain employs TRBV6-6 and TRBJ1-6; 12 nucleotides agree with TRBD1. The CDR3 length is 13 residues. The J segment lost 9 bases and the V segment lost 8 bases, leaving 2 bases of the junction unmatched. The V gene's germline CDR1 is MNHNY and CDR2 SVGAGI (reference sequence). This CDR3 is CASRGQGASPLHF. The CDR3 DNA is TGTGCCAGCCGGGGACAGGGGGCTTCACCCCTCCACTTT.

The chain is built from TRBV29-1 and TRBJ2-2; D remains unclear. The V and J ends lost 7 bases and 0 bases respectively, with 12 bases between them. CDR1 SQVTM and CDR2 ANQGSEA come from the germline V gene. CDR3 length: 14 amino acids. The chain's CDR3 is CSAGDPPNTGELFF. The CDR3 coding sequence is TGCAGCGCCGGAGATCCCCCGAACACCGGGGAGCTGTTTTTT.

The chain is built from TRBV5-1 and TRBJ1-1; 7 bases are shared with TRBD1. Germline V gene sequence: CDR1 SGHRS, CDR2 YFSETQ. The CDR3 length is 15 residues. V shed 2 bases and J 5 bases; nucleotides not matched to a gene: 9. CDR3: CASSFQGGGGTEAFF. The CDR3 DNA sequence: TGCGCCAGCAGCTTCCAGGGGGGCGGCGGGACTGAAGCTTTCTTT.

This sequence joins TRBV30 and TRBJ1-3; D gene ambiguous. Trimming shortened V by 2 bases and J by 4 bases, and 6 bases separated the two germline ends. The germline V gene has CDR1 GTSNPN and CDR2 SVGIG (reference sequence). This CDR3 is built from 12 residues. This CDR3 reads CAWSRGGNTIYF. CDR3 DNA sequence: TGTGCCTGGAGTAGAGGCGGAAACACCATATATTTT.

This chain connects TRBV2 to TRBJ2-1; D is perhaps TRBD2 (5 bases). The V end lost 6 bases, the J end lost 7 bases, and 16 bases lay between the germline ends. This CDR3 spans 14 amino acids. Germline values: CDR1 SNHLY, CDR2 FYNNEI. Here the CDR3 DNA reads TGTGCCAGCAGACCGGGCCTAGCCATAAATGAGCAGTTCTTC. Translation gives CASRPGLAINEQFF. The variable domain in full, with the rest retrieved from reference TRBV2 and TRBJ2-1, is EPEVTQTPSHQVTQMGQEVILRCVPISNHLYFYWYRQILGQKVEFLVSFYNNEISEKSEIFDDQFSVERPDGSNFTLKIRSTKLEDSAMYFCASRPGLAINEQFFGPGTRLTVL.

This clone was seen a few times. The rearrangement joins TRBV6-6 to TRBJ1-3; D may be TRBD1 (5 bases). Germline lookup yields CDR1 MNHNY and CDR2 SVGAGI (reference sequence). Deletions cut 4 bases from V and 2 bases from J, with 9 bases between. This CDR3 is 14 amino acids long. DNA for the CDR3: TGTGCCAGCAGTTCGCCGGGGGCTGGAAACACCATATATTTT. Translating gives CASSSPGAGNTIYF.

The chain employs TRBV5-4 and TRBJ2-5, with 8 nucleotides matching TRBD2. There are 15 residues in the CDR3. Germline V gives CDR1 SGHNT, CDR2 YYREEE (reference sequence). V was clipped by 2 bases and J by 1 base; unmatched bases: 4. The CDR3 DNA is TGTGCCAGCAGCTTCAGCGGGAGAGTCCAAGAGACCCAGTACTTC. Translation: CASSFSGRVQETQYF.

This sequence joins TRBV28 and TRBJ2-1; no reliable D call. The CDR3 extends over 14 amino acids. V was cut by 6 bases and J by 4 bases, with 13 bases left in between. The germline CDR1 and CDR2 sequences are MDHEN and SYDVKM. The CDR3 region is CASSPPSSYNEQFF. Written as DNA, the CDR3 is TGTGCCAGCAGCCCCCCGTCCAGTTACAATGAGCAGTTCTTC. The entire variable domain, with the rest obtained from reference TRBV28 and TRBJ2-1, is as follows: DVKVTQSSRYLVKRTGEKVFLECVQDMDHENMFWYRQDPGLGLRLIYFSYDVKMKEKGDIPEGYSVSREKKERFSLILESASTNQTSMYLCASSPPSSYNEQFFGPGTRLTVL.

The V gene is TRBV10-2, the J gene TRBJ2-7, with TRBD2 matching over 12 bases. With V trimmed by 6 bases and J by 5 bases, 8 bases remained unmatched. CDR1 and CDR2 from the germline V gene are WSHSY and SAAADI. This CDR3 contains 15 residues. The CDR3 sequence: CASSAPSGRAHEQYF. The CDR3 coding sequence is TGCGCCAGCAGCGCTCCTAGCGGGAGGGCCCACGAGCAGTACTTC.

The chain employs TRBV27 and TRBJ1-2; tentative D call: TRBD1 (5 bases). CDR1 and CDR2 from the germline V gene are MNHEY and SMNVEV (reference sequence). V gave up 2 bases and J gave up 8 bases, with 12 bases separating them. The CDR3 loop spans 13 amino acids. The CDR3 protein is CASSLRGTGGYTF. In DNA form, the CDR3 reads TGTGCCAGCAGTTTAAGGGGCACCGGCGGCTACACCTTC.

The CDR3 sequence: CASSLGAGGTGELFF. The DNA for the CDR3 is TGTGCCAGCAGCTTAGGAGCAGGGGGCACCGGGGAGCTGTTTTTT. The V call is TRBV7-3, the J call TRBJ2-2; 7 positions match TRBD1. CDR3 length: 15 amino acids. Germline CDR1 and CDR2: SGHTA and FQGTGA. Trimming took 2 bases from V and 4 from J; bases not matched to a gene: 4.

J is TRBJ1-3 and V is TRBV7-6; possibly TRBD1 for D (5 bases). Per the germline V gene, CDR1 is SGHVS and CDR2 is FNYEAQ. This CDR3 has 15 amino acids. Trimming removed 5 bases at V and 1 base at J, with 12 bases between. The CDR3 reads CASSPNRLSGNTIYF. CDR3 coding DNA: TGTGCCAGCAGCCCAAACAGGCTTTCTGGAAACACCATATATTTT. Using reference TRBV7-6 and TRBJ1-3 for the parts outside the CDR3, the full variable domain is GAGVSQSPRYKVTKRGQDVALRCDPISGHVSLYWYRQALGQGPEFLTYFNYEAQQDKSGLPNDRFSAERPEGSISTLTIQRTEQRDSAMYRCASSPNRLSGNTIYFGEGSWLTVV.

The genes are TRBV27 and TRBJ2-1; 8 bases are a match to TRBD2. V lost 9 bases to trimming and J lost 6 bases; unmatched junction nucleotides: 10. The CDR3 covers 14 residues. Germline assignment: CDR1 MNHEY and CDR2 SMNVEV (reference sequence). The CDR3 DNA reads TGTGCCAGTGGCCGGGGGGGCCCATCCAATGAGCAGTTCTTC. It specifies CASGRGGPSNEQFF.

This chain connects TRBV6-5 to TRBJ2-1; TRBD1 aligns across 7 bases. The V gene's germline CDR1 is MNHEY and CDR2 SVGAGI. V dropped 6 bases and J dropped 0; count of bases not matched to a gene: 5. The CDR3 extends over 15 amino acids. The CDR3 protein is CASRLQGNSYNEQFF. The CDR3 coding sequence is TGTGCCAGCAGGTTACAGGGGAACTCCTACAATGAGCAGTTCTTC.

The CDR3 coding sequence is TGTGCCAGCAGTAGTCTATATGCGGGAGGCGGGGAGCTGTTTTTT. This codes for CASSSLYAGGGELFF. This sequence joins TRBV25-1 and TRBJ2-2, with 8 positions matching TRBD2. Germline CDR1 is MGHDK and CDR2 is SYGVNS. The CDR3 spans 15 residues. The ends lost 5 bases at V and 7 bases at J; junction bases unmatched: 9.

This rearrangement joins TRBV14 to TRBJ1-1; D may be TRBD1 (5 bases). This CDR3 contains 14 residues. Germline CDR1 reads SGHDN; CDR2 reads FVKESK. Trimming cost V 1 base and J 1 base, with 7 bases left between them. The CDR3 loop is CASSQVQANTEAFF. The CDR3, as DNA: TGTGCCAGCAGCCAAGTACAGGCGAACACTGAAGCTTTCTTT.

This clone was seen only a few times. The genes are TRBV7-2 and TRBJ1-4; TRBD1 agrees at 7 bases. Per the germline V gene, CDR1 is SGHTA and CDR2 is FQGNSA. This CDR3 region has 15 residues. V dropped 5 bases and J dropped 8; count of bases not matched to a gene: 11. For the CDR3, the DNA is TGTGCCAGCAGCCAACAGGGGCGCTCCGGAGAAAAACTGTTTTTT. It is translated as CASSQQGRSGEKLFF.

This clone was counted a single time. V and J are TRBV27 and TRBJ1-5; 9 bases are a match to TRBD1. This CDR3 comprises 15 residues. The germline V gene has CDR1 MNHEY and CDR2 SMNVEV (reference sequence). The V and J ends lost 6 bases and 3 bases, in that order; junction bases with no gene match: 6. CDR3 sequence: CASSRGTGNNQPQHF. In nucleotides, the CDR3 is TGTGCCAGCAGCCGTGGGACAGGGAACAATCAGCCCCAGCATTTT.

The CDR3 protein is CSALLAGVPRTGELFF. For the CDR3, the DNA is TGCAGCGCTCTTCTAGCGGGAGTCCCAAGGACCGGGGAGCTGTTTTTT. The V and J genes are TRBV29-1 and TRBJ2-2; 10 nucleotides align to TRBD2. This CDR3 has 16 amino acids. CDR1 and CDR2 from the germline V gene are SQVTM and ANQGSEA. The ends lost 7 bases at V and 5 bases at J; junction bases unmatched: 13.

The V and J genes are TRBV29-1 and TRBJ1-2; 7 bases match TRBD1. The CDR3 consists of 14 residues. The ends lost 6 bases at V and 4 bases at J; junction bases unmatched: 11. Germline V CDR1 and CDR2: SQVTM, ANQGSEA. The CDR3, as DNA: TGCAGCGTGAGCGGATCGGGACAGACCTATGGCTACACCTTC. This gives the protein CSVSGSGQTYGYTF.